Presented here are 26 T cell receptor beta chains from one specimen sequenced in a study of a mutant IDH1 vaccine in newly diagnosed glioma. TCRdb keeps only in-frame clones here, not all; method: immunoSEQ multiplex PCR. This sample has 35,000 to 50,000 clones; approximately 83% occur once, and the top ten carry roughly 5%. Time point denoted: week 35, safety follow-up. All doses held 300 ug of mutant IDH1 20-mer peptide, with topical imiquimod. The antigens of these receptors remain unknown. This specimen consisted of PBMCs, obtained from a glioma patient whose treatment included an IDH1 peptide vaccine. The receptors were sampled from a woman in her forties or fifties with glioma.

The V call is TRBV6-1, the J call TRBJ2-7, with TRBD1 matching over 9 bases. The germline CDR1 and CDR2 sequences are MNHNS and SASEGT. V shed 5 bases, J shed 5 bases, and the junction held 10 bases outside the gene matches. This CDR3 is 15 amino acids long. This CDR3 is CASSPSGTGIDEQYF. DNA for the CDR3: TGTGCCAGCAGTCCCTCCGGGACAGGGATTGACGAGCAGTACTTC.

This clone showed up just once. V gene TRBV4-2 combines with J gene TRBJ2-1; D gene ambiguous. CDR3 length: 15 amino acids. V lost 1 base, J lost 5 bases, and 12 bases lay in between. Germline CDR1 is LGHNA and CDR2 is YNFKEQ. The CDR3 reads CASSQVDRGHNEQFF. The CDR3 bases are TGTGCCAGCAGCCAAGTTGATAGAGGCCACAATGAGCAGTTCTTC.

The CDR3 is CASSYSNLNTEAFF. Here the CDR3 DNA reads TGTGCCAGCAGTTACTCGAATTTGAACACTGAAGCTTTCTTT. This chain uses TRBV6-6 with TRBJ1-1; D gene ambiguous. Germline V CDR1 and CDR2: MNHNY, SVGAGI (reference sequence). This CDR3 has 14 amino acids. Trimming stripped 0 bases from V and 0 bases from J, with 5 bases between.

The gene calls are TRBV6-5 and TRBJ2-1; D tentatively reads TRBD1 or TRBD2 (5 bases each). CDR3 length: 14 residues. V shed 5 bases and J shed 5 bases, with 13 bases lying between them. Per germline, CDR1 MNHEY and CDR2 SVGAGI. This chain's CDR3 is CASSRGAGNNEQFF. Written as DNA, the CDR3 is TGTGCCAGCAGTAGGGGAGCCGGCAACAATGAGCAGTTCTTC.

The V and J genes are TRBV30 and TRBJ1-3; weak D call: TRBD1 (6 bases). The V end lost 3 bases, the J end lost 7 bases, and 22 bases lay between the germline ends. Germline V gene data show CDR1 as GTSNPN and CDR2 as SVGIG (reference sequence). The CDR3 sequence is 16 residues long. CDR3 loop: CAWRQRQVLGRNTIYF. The CDR3, as DNA: TGTGCCTGGAGGCAAAGACAGGTTTTGGGGAGGAACACCATATATTTT.

V usage is TRBV20-1 and J usage is TRBJ2-4; TRBD1 agrees at 9 bases. The germline CDR1 and CDR2 sequences are DFQATT and SNEGSKA (reference sequence). The CDR3 loop spans 11 amino acids. Trimming cost V 6 bases and J 8 bases; bases outside gene matches: 2. This CDR3 reads CSARQGDIQYF. The DNA for the CDR3 is TGCAGTGCCCGACAGGGGGACATTCAGTACTTC.

The V call is TRBV6-5, the J call TRBJ2-7; TRBD2 matches at 11 bases. CDR1 is MNHEY and CDR2 is SVGAGI in the germline V gene. The CDR3 extends over 15 amino acids. J was trimmed by 5 bases and V by 5 bases; bases with no gene match: 8. As DNA, the CDR3 is TGTGCCAGCAGTAAAAGACTAGCGGGGAGGGACGAGCAGTACTTC. Its protein product is CASSKRLAGRDEQYF.

The V gene is TRBV15, the J gene TRBJ2-4; 9 nucleotides agree with TRBD1. V shed 3 bases and J 2 bases; nucleotides not matched to a gene: 2. CDR1 is LNHNV, CDR2 YYDKDF, per germline (reference sequence). This CDR3 region has 15 residues. CDR3 nucleotides: TGTGCCACCAGCAGGGGGACAGGGACCAAAAACATTCAGTACTTC. The encoded protein is CATSRGTGTKNIQYF.

DNA for the CDR3: TGTGCCAGCAGTTTAGGAGTCCGCCGTGTCATTCCCTACGAGCAGTACTTC. Amino acid sequence: CASSLGVRRVIPYEQYF. The chain joins TRBV27 to TRBJ2-7; unclear D gene. Germline V lookup: CDR1 MNHEY, CDR2 SMNVEV (reference sequence). Trimming removed 2 bases at V and 2 bases at J, with 19 bases between. This CDR3 has 17 residues.

This chain uses TRBV19 with TRBJ2-3, with 7 bases aligning to TRBD1. This CDR3 is built from 14 residues. Germline V CDR1 and CDR2: LNHDA, SQIVND (reference sequence). V dropped 6 bases and J dropped 0; count of bases not matched to a gene: 3. CDR3 DNA sequence: TGTGCCAGTAGGCCGGGACAGAGCACAGATACGCAGTATTTT. It specifies CASRPGQSTDTQYF.

This clone was picked up a small number of times. The chain uses TRBV19 and TRBJ1-5, with D possibly TRBD1 on 5 matching bases. From germline, CDR1 is LNHDA and CDR2 SQIVND (reference sequence). The CDR3 contains 13 residues. V lost 6 bases to trimming and J lost 2 bases, with 8 bases between them. CDR3 DNA: TGTGCCAGTAGACAGGCCGGCAATCAGCCCCAGCATTTT. Translated, it gives CASRQAGNQPQHF.

The V and J genes are TRBV5-1 and TRBJ1-1, with 7 bases matching TRBD1. Germline V gene sequence: CDR1 SGHRS, CDR2 YFSETQ. The CDR3 sequence is 16 residues long. V gave up 0 bases and J gave up 0 bases; unmatched junction bases: 5. CDR3 loop: CASSLASQGMNTEAFF. Written as DNA, the CDR3 is TGCGCCAGCAGCTTGGCATCACAGGGGATGAACACTGAAGCTTTCTTT.

CDR3 nucleotide sequence: TGTGCTAGTGGTTTGGGGGGGAACATTCAGTACTTC. Translation: CASGLGGNIQYF. The V gene is TRBV12-5, the J gene TRBJ2-4, with D perhaps matching TRBD1 or TRBD2 (5 bases each). Looked up from germline, CDR1 is LGHNT and CDR2 is FRNRAP. There are 12 residues in the CDR3. V gave up 1 base and J gave up 7 bases, with 5 bases separating them.

In DNA form, the CDR3 reads TGCAGCGCCGCAGAAGGCGATCACACAAACACCATATATTTT. It encodes CSAAEGDHTNTIYF. The rearrangement uses TRBV29-1 and TRBJ1-3; no definite D call. The CDR3 is made up of 14 amino acids. CDR1 and CDR2 from the germline V gene are SQVTM and ANQGSEA. V lost 7 bases and J lost 6, with 19 bases in between. Using reference TRBV29-1 and TRBJ1-3 for the parts outside the CDR3, the full variable domain is SAVISQKPSRDICQRGTSLTIQCQVDSQVTMMFWYRQQPGQSLTLIATANQGSEATYESGFVIDKFPISRPNLTFSTLTVSNMSPEDSSIYLCSAAEGDHTNTIYFGEGSWLTVV.

The chain recombines TRBV2 with TRBJ2-1; 10 bases are a match to TRBD2. Germline assignment: CDR1 SNHLY and CDR2 FYNNEI. The V gene end was trimmed by 4 bases and the J gene end by 0 bases; junction bases not matched to a gene: 3. The CDR3 totals 16 residues. This chain's CDR3 is CASSAERGGSYNEQFF. The CDR3 DNA is TGTGCCAGCAGTGCCGAGCGGGGGGGCTCCTACAATGAGCAGTTCTTC.

The J gene is TRBJ2-2, the V gene TRBV6-1; possible D gene TRBD2, 7 bases. V was shortened by 2 bases and J by 8 bases, with 12 bases between the two germline ends. This CDR3 spans 14 amino acids. Germline lookup yields CDR1 MNHNS and CDR2 SASEGT. This chain's CDR3 is CASSELGGPGELFF. CDR3 nucleotide sequence: TGTGCCAGCAGTGAACTCGGGGGGCCGGGGGAGCTGTTTTTT.

J is TRBJ2-6 and V is TRBV6-1; D gene unclear. Trimming left V 0 bases short and J 0 bases short, with 6 bases between. In germline, CDR1 is MNHNS, CDR2 SASEGT. The CDR3 length is 16 residues. In DNA, the CDR3 is TGTGCCAGCAGTGAAGCGCGGTACTCTGGGGCCAACGTCCTGACTTTC. This translates into CASSEARYSGANVLTF.

A single count supports this clone. CDR3 sequence reads: CASSLDRDYGYTF. For the CDR3, the DNA is TGTGCCAGCAGCCTAGACAGGGACTATGGCTACACCTTC. The chain recombines TRBV5-4 with TRBJ1-2, with 7 positions matching TRBD1. Germline CDR1 is SGHNT and CDR2 is YYREEE (reference sequence). There are 13 residues in the CDR3. Germline trimming cut 4 bases from V and 3 bases from J; bases unmatched to any gene: 3.

J is TRBJ2-7 and V is TRBV2, with a possible D match to TRBD1 (7 bases). This CDR3 region has 19 residues. Germline CDR1 and CDR2: SNHLY and FYNNEI. The V end lost 2 bases, the J end lost 0 bases, and 23 bases lay between the germline ends. CDR3 loop: CASSEPEGAWAQDSYEQYF. CDR3 in DNA: TGTGCCAGCAGTGAACCGGAGGGGGCATGGGCACAGGACTCCTACGAGCAGTACTTC.

This chain joins TRBV18 and TRBJ2-7; D might be TRBD1 or TRBD2, each matching 5 bases. V shed 3 bases and J shed 9 bases, with 15 bases lying between them. The CDR3 runs 13 residues. Germline CDR1 and CDR2: KGHSH and LQKENI. CDR3 nucleotide sequence: TGTGCCAGCTCACCCGGGACGGACGACGGGCAGTACTTC. Residues: CASSPGTDDGQYF.

The chain uses TRBV19 and TRBJ1-2, with 9 bases that match TRBD1. The V segment lost 5 bases and the J segment 4 bases; nucleotides outside the gene matches: 5. Per the germline V gene, CDR1 is LNHDA and CDR2 is SQIVND (reference sequence). CDR3 length: 14 residues. CDR3 DNA sequence: TGTGCCAGTAGTCACCAGGGACAGGGCTATGGCTACACCTTC. Its translation is CASSHQGQGYGYTF.

The gene calls are TRBV6-5 and TRBJ2-1; D is perhaps TRBD1 (5 bases). V was pared by 6 bases and J by 3 bases, with 12 bases between. The CDR3 loop spans 14 amino acids. The germline V gene has CDR1 MNHEY and CDR2 SVGAGI. The DNA of the CDR3 is TGTGCCAGCAGCCGGCAGGGAAACTACAATGAGCAGTTCTTC. Translating gives CASSRQGNYNEQFF.

The chain is built from TRBV29-1 and TRBJ1-1; maybe TRBD1 (6 bases). V lost 6 bases and J 5 bases, leaving 16 bases between the germline ends. The germline CDR1 and CDR2 sequences are SQVTM and ANQGSEA. This CDR3 spans 13 amino acids. Here the CDR3 reads CSVDYRARTEAFF. The CDR3, as DNA: TGCAGCGTCGATTACAGGGCTCGGACTGAAGCTTTCTTT. The full variable domain, in which reference TRBV29-1 and TRBJ1-1 provide the parts outside the CDR3, is SAVISQKPSRDICQRGTSLTIQCQVDSQVTMMFWYRQQPGQSLTLIATANQGSEATYESGFVIDKFPISRPNLTFSTLTVSNMSPEDSSIYLCSVDYRARTEAFFGQGTRLTVV.

The rearrangement uses TRBV25-1 and TRBJ2-3, with no clear D. CDR3 length: 13 amino acids. Trimming pared 3 bases from V and 4 bases from J, leaving 8 bases between. CDR1 MGHDK and CDR2 SYGVNS come from the germline V gene. The CDR3 protein is CASSDSPADTQYF. For the CDR3, the DNA is TGTGCCAGCAGTGATTCACCCGCAGATACGCAGTATTTT.

The rearrangement joins TRBV6-1 to TRBJ2-5, with TRBD2 matching 9 bases. V lost 0 bases to trimming and J lost 1 base; unmatched junction nucleotides: 0. The length of the CDR3 is 15 residues. The germline CDR1 and CDR2 sequences are MNHNS and SASEGT. The CDR3 is CASSEAAGGQETQYF. CDR3 nucleotides: TGTGCCAGCAGTGAAGCAGCGGGGGGCCAAGAGACCCAGTACTTC.

This clone was seen only once. The CDR3 DNA reads as TGTGCCAGCAGTTCATGGGACACCGGTTATTCACCCCTCCACTTT. As protein: CASSSWDTGYSPLHF. V usage is TRBV28 and J usage is TRBJ1-6, with a tentative D call TRBD1 (6 bases). The CDR3 contains 15 residues. CDR1 is MDHEN, CDR2 SYDVKM, per germline. Trimming stripped 4 bases from V and 8 bases from J, with 15 bases between. Full variable domain (outside the CDR3, taken from reference TRBV28 and TRBJ1-6): DVKVTQSSRYLVKRTGEKVFLECVQDMDHENMFWYRQDPGLGLRLIYFSYDVKMKEKGDIPEGYSVSREKKERFSLILESASTNQTSMYLCASSSWDTGYSPLHFGNGTRLTVT.